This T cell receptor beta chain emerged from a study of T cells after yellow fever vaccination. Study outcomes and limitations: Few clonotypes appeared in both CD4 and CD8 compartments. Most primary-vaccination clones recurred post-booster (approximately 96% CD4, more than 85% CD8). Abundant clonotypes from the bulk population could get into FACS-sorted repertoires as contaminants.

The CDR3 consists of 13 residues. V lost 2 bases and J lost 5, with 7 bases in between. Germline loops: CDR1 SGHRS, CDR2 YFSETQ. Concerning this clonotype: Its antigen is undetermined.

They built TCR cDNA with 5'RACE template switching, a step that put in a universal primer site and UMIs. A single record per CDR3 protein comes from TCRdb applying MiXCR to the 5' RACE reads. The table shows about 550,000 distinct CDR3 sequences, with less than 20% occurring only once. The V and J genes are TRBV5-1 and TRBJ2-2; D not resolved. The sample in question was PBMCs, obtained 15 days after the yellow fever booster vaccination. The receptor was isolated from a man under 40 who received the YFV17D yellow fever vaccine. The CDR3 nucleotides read TGCGCCAGCAGCTTCACGGCGACCGGGGAGCTGTTTTTT. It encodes CASSFTATGELFF.